This TCR beta chain emerged from a study of shared clonotypes between healthy human individuals. Turning to this clone: Other DNA sequences within the sample encode an identical CDR3.

Clones were sequenced by immunoSEQ multiplex PCR, and TCRdb holds only the in-frame ones, with some missing. In the table there are some 470,000 clones, over 60% of which are singletons. V lost 0 bases and J 3 bases, leaving 6 bases between the germline ends. The CDR3 runs to 13 residues. CDR1 GTSNPN and CDR2 SVGIG come from the germline V gene (reference sequence). Donors had no recently reported acute infections or vaccinations and were HIV-negative. Without sorting, samples used about 90 million PBMCs for genomic DNA. The chain employs TRBV30 and TRBJ2-1; TRBD1 is a possible D gene (5 bases). The material sequenced was PBMCs. The sequence was collected from a woman between 40 and 55 years old in good health. Some clones in this sample may be carry-over from other donors' samples. CDR3 in amino acids: CAWSVGDYNEQFF. The CDR3, as DNA: TGTGCCTGGAGTGTAGGGGACTACAATGAGCAGTTCTTC.